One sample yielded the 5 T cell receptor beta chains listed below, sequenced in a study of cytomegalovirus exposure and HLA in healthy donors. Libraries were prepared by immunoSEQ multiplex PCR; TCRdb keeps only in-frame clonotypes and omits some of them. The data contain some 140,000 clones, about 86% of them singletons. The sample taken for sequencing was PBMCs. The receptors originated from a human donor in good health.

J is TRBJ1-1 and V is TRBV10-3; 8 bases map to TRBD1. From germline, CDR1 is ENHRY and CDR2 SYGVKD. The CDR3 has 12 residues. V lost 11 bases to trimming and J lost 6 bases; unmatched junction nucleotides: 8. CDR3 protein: CAAKRDRSEAFF. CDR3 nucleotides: TGTGCCGCTAAGAGGGACAGGTCTGAAGCTTTCTTT.

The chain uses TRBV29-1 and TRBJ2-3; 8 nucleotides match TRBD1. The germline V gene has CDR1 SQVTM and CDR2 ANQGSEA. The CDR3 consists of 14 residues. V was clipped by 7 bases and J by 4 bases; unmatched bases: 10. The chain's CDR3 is CSDAGGGLADTQYF. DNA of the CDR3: TGCAGCGACGCAGGGGGCGGCCTCGCAGATACGCAGTATTTT.

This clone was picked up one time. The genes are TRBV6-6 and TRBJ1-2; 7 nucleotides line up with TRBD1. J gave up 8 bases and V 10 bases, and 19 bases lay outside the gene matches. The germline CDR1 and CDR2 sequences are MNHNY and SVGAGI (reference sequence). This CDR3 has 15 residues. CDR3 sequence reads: CANRGTASSFGGYTF. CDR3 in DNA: TGTGCCAACCGCGGGACAGCCAGCTCTTTCGGCGGCTACACCTTC.

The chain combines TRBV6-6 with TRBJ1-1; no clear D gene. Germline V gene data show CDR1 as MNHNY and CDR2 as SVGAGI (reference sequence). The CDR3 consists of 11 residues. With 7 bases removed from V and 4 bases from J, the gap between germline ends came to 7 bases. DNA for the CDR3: TGTGCCAGCATCGGTACCACTGAAGCTTTCTTT. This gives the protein CASIGTTEAFF.

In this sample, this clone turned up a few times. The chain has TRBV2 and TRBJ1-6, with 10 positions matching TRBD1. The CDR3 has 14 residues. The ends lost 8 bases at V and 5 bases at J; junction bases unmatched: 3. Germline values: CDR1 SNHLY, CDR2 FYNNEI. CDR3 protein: CASGGQGDNSPLHF. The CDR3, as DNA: TGTGCCAGCGGTGGACAGGGGGATAATTCACCCCTCCACTTT.